The rows below give T cell receptor beta chains drawn from one sample of a study of chemoradiotherapy in HPV16-positive cancers. Some clones are missing from TCRdb's copy, which holds only in-frame ones; the method was immunoSEQ multiplex PCR. The data contain over 8,500 clones, approximately 90% of them singletons. The input for sequencing was blood, taken from a patient who underwent chemoradiotherapy. The receptors were sampled from a human donor with HPV-associated anogenital cancer. Both conserved end residues are part of each CDR3. The order of the fields is J gene, CDR3 length, clone size, V gene, D gene, CDR3 protein, CDR3 DNA. A D gene is named only where the DNA matches it firmly. Rows give clone size only sometimes, using once, few, many, or a class for an expanded clone.

J: TRBJ2-3; length: 13; size: NA; V: TRBV19; D: NA; CDR3: CASSVFHTDTQYF; DNA: TGTGCCAGTAGTGTGTTTCATACAGATACGCAGTATTTT
J: TRBJ1-1; length: 14; size: NA; V: TRBV5-4; D: NA; CDR3: CASSFPDRNTEAFF; DNA: TGTGCCAGCAGCTTTCCTGACAGGAACACTGAAGCTTTCTTT
J: TRBJ2-2; length: 15; size: NA; V: TRBV7-2; D: NA; CDR3: CASSPAGRRPGELFF; DNA: TGTGCCAGCAGCCCTGCAGGGAGGAGACCCGGGGAGCTGTTTTTT
J: TRBJ1-4; length: 10; size: NA; V: TRBV18; D: NA; CDR3: CASPNEKLFF; DNA: TGTGCCAGCCCAAATGAAAAACTGTTTTTT
J: TRBJ2-7; length: 14; size: NA; V: TRBV7-6; D: TRBD2; CDR3: CASSLLAGGSEQYF; DNA: TGTGCCAGCAGCTTATTGGCGGGGGGGAGCGAGCAGTACTTC
J: TRBJ2-5; length: 15; size: NA; V: TRBV14; D: NA; CDR3: CASSQGTIGSETQYF; DNA: TGTGCCAGCAGCCAAGGGACTATTGGATCAGAGACCCAGTACTTC
J: TRBJ1-2; length: 16; size: NA; V: TRBV27; D: TRBD1; CDR3: CASSSSLGGQGDGYTF; DNA: TGTGCCAGCAGTTCGAGTCTCGGGGGACAGGGGGATGGCTACACCTTC
J: TRBJ2-7; length: 15; size: NA; V: TRBV15; D: TRBD1; CDR3: CATSRGAGQGYEQYF; DNA: TGTGCCACCAGCAGAGGCGCGGGACAGGGATACGAGCAGTACTTC
J: TRBJ1-4; length: 13; size: NA; V: TRBV30; D: NA; CDR3: CAWSKGVNGKLFF; DNA: TGTGCCTGGAGTAAAGGGGTTAATGGGAAACTGTTTTTT
J: TRBJ2-3; length: 15; size: once; V: TRBV7-6; D: NA; CDR3: CASSLSRGGTDTQYF; DNA: TGTGCCAGCAGCTTGAGTCGGGGAGGCACAGATACGCAGTATTTT
J: TRBJ1-5; length: 15; size: NA; V: TRBV9; D: NA; CDR3: CASSVAGRQDQPQHF; DNA: TGTGCCAGCAGCGTAGCTGGAAGACAGGATCAGCCCCAGCATTTT
J: TRBJ2-5; length: 13; size: NA; V: TRBV2; D: NA; CDR3: CASSGDSLSTQYF; DNA: TGTGCCAGCAGTGGAGACTCCCTTTCGACCCAGTACTTC
J: TRBJ1-1; length: 15; size: NA; V: TRBV7-2; D: NA; CDR3: CASSRVGGLGTEAFF; DNA: TGTGCCAGCAGCCGTGTAGGGGGGTTGGGCACTGAAGCTTTCTTT
J: TRBJ2-5; length: 11; size: NA; V: TRBV5-3; D: NA; CDR3: CARSLEETQYF; DNA: TGTGCCAGAAGCTTGGAAGAGACCCAGTACTTC
J: TRBJ2-3; length: 15; size: NA; V: TRBV27; D: TRBD1; CDR3: CASSSTGAITDTQYF; DNA: TGTGCCAGCAGTTCAACAGGGGCCATCACAGATACGCAGTATTTT
J: TRBJ2-2; length: 12; size: once; V: TRBV30; D: NA; CDR3: CAWSSNTGELFF; DNA: TGTGCCTGGAGTTCGAACACCGGGGAGCTGTTTTTT
J: TRBJ2-2; length: 16; size: NA; V: TRBV5-6; D: NA; CDR3: CASSLGRAGATGELFF; DNA: TGTGCCAGCAGCTTGGGGCGGGCGGGGGCCACCGGGGAGCTGTTTTTT
J: TRBJ2-2; length: 14; size: NA; V: TRBV6-1; D: NA; CDR3: CASSETLATGELFF; DNA: TGTGCCAGCAGTGAGACACTGGCTACCGGGGAGCTGTTTTTT
J: TRBJ1-1; length: 14; size: NA; V: TRBV2; D: NA; CDR3: CASSEAGWQPGAFF; DNA: TGTGCCAGCAGTGAAGCGGGGTGGCAGCCAGGAGCTTTCTTT
J: TRBJ2-1; length: 16; size: NA; V: TRBV10-3; D: NA; CDR3: CAISAGGLAENNEQFF; DNA: TGTGCCATCAGTGCAGGGGGGCTAGCGGAAAACAATGAGCAGTTCTTC
J: TRBJ2-7; length: 16; size: NA; V: TRBV30; D: TRBD1; CDR3: CAWTDGGQLSPYEQYF; DNA: TGTGCCTGGACGGATGGGGGACAGCTCTCCCCGTACGAGCAGTACTTC
J: TRBJ2-7; length: 14; size: NA; V: TRBV5-1; D: TRBD1; CDR3: CASSTGQGEREQYF; DNA: TGCGCCAGCAGCACGGGACAGGGGGAACGCGAGCAGTACTTC
J: TRBJ1-5; length: 15; size: NA; V: TRBV5-1; D: NA; CDR3: CASSSEGRPNQPQHF; DNA: TGCGCCAGCAGCTCCGAGGGCAGACCTAATCAGCCCCAGCATTTT
J: TRBJ2-3; length: 15; size: NA; V: TRBV7-9; D: NA; CDR3: CASSFVGGPTDTQYF; DNA: TGTGCCAGCAGCTTCGTCGGGGGGCCCACAGATACGCAGTATTTT
J: TRBJ1-5; length: 15; size: NA; V: TRBV6-5; D: TRBD1; CDR3: CASSPTGTGLQPQHF; DNA: TGTGCCAGCAGCCCCACCGGGACAGGGCTTCAGCCCCAGCATTTT
J: TRBJ2-2; length: 14; size: NA; V: TRBV7-9; D: NA; CDR3: CASDSLSNTGELFF; DNA: TGTGCCAGCGATAGTCTTTCGAACACCGGGGAGCTGTTTTTT
J: TRBJ1-1; length: 14; size: once; V: TRBV4-3; D: NA; CDR3: CASSQGGGHTEAFF; DNA: TGCGCCAGCAGCCAAGGGGGGGGGCATACTGAAGCTTTCTTT
J: TRBJ1-1; length: 17; size: NA; V: TRBV4-2; D: NA; CDR3: CASSQDDQGLANTEAFF; DNA: TGTGCCAGCAGCCAAGATGATCAGGGACTGGCGAACACTGAAGCTTTCTTT
J: TRBJ1-1; length: 16; size: NA; V: TRBV30; D: TRBD1; CDR3: CATHLGQGELNTEAFF; DNA: TGTGCCACCCACCTGGGACAGGGCGAACTGAACACTGAAGCTTTCTTT
J: TRBJ1-1; length: 15; size: NA; V: TRBV6-1; D: NA; CDR3: CASSLGQLMNTEAFF; DNA: TGTGCCAGCAGCCTTGGACAGCTCATGAACACTGAAGCTTTCTTT
J: TRBJ2-3; length: 16; size: NA; V: TRBV6-1; D: TRBD2; CDR3: CASSELAGSSSDTQYF; DNA: TGTGCCAGCAGTGAACTAGCGGGGAGCTCGAGTGATACGCAGTATTTT
J: TRBJ2-5; length: 15; size: once; V: TRBV27; D: TRBD1; CDR3: CASSIPGQGRETQYF; DNA: TGTGCCAGCAGTATACCGGGACAGGGCCGAGAGACCCAGTACTTC
J: TRBJ1-1; length: 17; size: NA; V: TRBV2; D: TRBD1; CDR3: CASSVTGQKPLNTEAFF; DNA: TGTGCCAGCAGTGTCACGGGACAGAAACCTTTGAACACTGAAGCTTTCTTT
J: TRBJ2-1; length: 17; size: NA; V: TRBV4-3; D: TRBD2; CDR3: CASSQEGRGGQSNEQFF; DNA: TGCGCCAGCAGCCAAGAGGGGCGGGGGGGCCAGAGCAATGAGCAGTTCTTC
J: TRBJ1-1; length: 13; size: NA; V: TRBV4-3; D: NA; CDR3: CASSRAVNTEAFF; DNA: TGCGCCAGCAGCCGAGCAGTGAACACTGAAGCTTTCTTT
J: TRBJ1-1; length: 13; size: NA; V: TRBV6-1; D: TRBD1; CDR3: CASRDRGNTEAFF; DNA: TGTGCCAGCCGCGACAGGGGTAACACTGAAGCTTTCTTT
J: TRBJ1-3; length: 12; size: NA; V: TRBV30; D: NA; CDR3: CAWRHFGNTIYF; DNA: TGTGCCTGGAGACATTTCGGAAACACCATATATTTT
J: TRBJ1-1; length: 14; size: few; V: TRBV11-2; D: NA; CDR3: CASSLSAGNTEAFF; DNA: TGTGCCAGCAGCTTATCTGCGGGGAACACTGAAGCTTTCTTT
J: TRBJ2-5; length: 15; size: NA; V: TRBV5-1; D: NA; CDR3: CASSPEFGGEETQYF; DNA: TGCGCCAGCAGCCCAGAGTTCGGTGGGGAAGAGACCCAGTACTTC
J: TRBJ1-1; length: 14; size: NA; V: TRBV4-3; D: TRBD1; CDR3: CASSPNRGILQAFF; DNA: TGCGCCAGCAGCCCTAACAGGGGAATTCTGCAGGCTTTCTTT
J: TRBJ1-3; length: 14; size: NA; V: TRBV2; D: TRBD1; CDR3: CASRGTVSGNTIYF; DNA: TGTGCCAGCAGGGGGACAGTCTCTGGAAACACCATATATTTT
J: TRBJ1-5; length: 14; size: few; V: TRBV19; D: NA; CDR3: CASSVTNSNQPQHF; DNA: TGTGCCAGTAGTGTCACAAATAGCAATCAGCCCCAGCATTTT
J: TRBJ2-1; length: 14; size: NA; V: TRBV4-3; D: TRBD1; CDR3: CASSRQGGYNEQFF; DNA: TGCGCCAGCAGCCGACAGGGGGGCTACAATGAGCAGTTCTTC
J: TRBJ1-1; length: 16; size: NA; V: TRBV6-1; D: TRBD1; CDR3: CASSEASGQGHTEAFF; DNA: TGTGCCAGCAGTGAAGCTTCGGGACAGGGTCACACTGAAGCTTTCTTT
J: TRBJ1-2; length: 13; size: NA; V: TRBV10-1; D: NA; CDR3: CASSSSGTSSYTF; DNA: TGCGCCAGCAGTTCAAGCGGGACCTCGAGCTACACCTTC
J: TRBJ1-6; length: 16; size: NA; V: TRBV5-5; D: NA; CDR3: CASSTLGGSLDSPLHF; DNA: TGTGCCAGCAGCACCCTGGGAGGGAGTTTGGATTCACCCCTCCACTTT
J: TRBJ1-3; length: 12; size: NA; V: TRBV7-2; D: NA; CDR3: CASSLDGNTIYF; DNA: TGTGCCAGCAGCCTGGATGGAAACACCATATATTTT
J: TRBJ2-6; length: 14; size: NA; V: TRBV5-1; D: NA; CDR3: CASRNPSGANVLTF; DNA: TGCGCCAGCAGGAATCCGTCTGGGGCCAACGTCCTGACTTTC
J: TRBJ1-1; length: 18; size: few; V: TRBV25-1; D: TRBD1; CDR3: CASSEFSGTGGGRSEAFF; DNA: TGTGCCAGCAGTGAATTCTCTGGGACAGGGGGCGGGAGGTCCGAAGCTTTCTTT